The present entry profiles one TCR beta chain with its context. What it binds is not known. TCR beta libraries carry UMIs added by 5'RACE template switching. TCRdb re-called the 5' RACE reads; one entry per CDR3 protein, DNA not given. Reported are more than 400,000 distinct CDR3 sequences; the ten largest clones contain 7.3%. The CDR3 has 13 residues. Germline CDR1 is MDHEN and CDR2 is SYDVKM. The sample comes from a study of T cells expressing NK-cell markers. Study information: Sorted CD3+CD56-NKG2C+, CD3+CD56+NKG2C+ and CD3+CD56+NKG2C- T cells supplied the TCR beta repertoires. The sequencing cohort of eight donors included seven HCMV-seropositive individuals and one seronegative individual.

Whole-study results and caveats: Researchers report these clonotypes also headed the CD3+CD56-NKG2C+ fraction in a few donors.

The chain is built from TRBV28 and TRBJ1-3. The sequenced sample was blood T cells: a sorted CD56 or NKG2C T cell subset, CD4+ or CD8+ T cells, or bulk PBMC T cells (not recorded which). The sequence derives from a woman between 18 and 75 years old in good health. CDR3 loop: CASSPDRGNTIYF.